One sample yielded the 31 T cell receptor beta chains listed below, sequenced in a study of chemoradiotherapy in HPV16-positive cancers. Repertoires were generated with immunoSEQ multiplex PCR, while TCRdb's copy carries only in-frame clones and drops some. The sample has about 2,400 clones, 81% seen once; the top ten hold roughly two fifths. This specimen was tumor tissue, taken from a patient who underwent chemoradiotherapy. The receptors stem from a human donor with HPV-associated anogenital cancer.

The V and J genes are TRBV7-2 and TRBJ2-5; 9 bases are a match to TRBD2. The CDR3 contains 14 residues. Germline V CDR1 and CDR2: SGHTA, FQGNSA. Trimming removed 4 bases from V and 5 bases from J; junction bases left unmatched: 5. CDR3 nucleotide sequence: TGTGCCAGCAGCTATAGCGGGAGACAGGAGACCCAGTACTTC. This encodes CASSYSGRQETQYF.

This clone was detected only once. This sequence joins TRBV5-6 and TRBJ2-3, with D unclear. Germline CDR1 reads SGHDT; CDR2 reads YYEEEE. Deletions cut 4 bases from V and 5 bases from J, with 17 bases between. This CDR3 comprises 15 residues. This CDR3 reads CASSRLGSRVDTQYF. Here the CDR3 DNA reads TGTGCCAGCAGCAGGTTGGGCAGTAGGGTAGATACGCAGTATTTT.

This chain links TRBV19 with TRBJ2-1; no reliable D call. V gave up 0 bases and J gave up 5 bases, with 8 bases separating them. The CDR3 sequence is 14 residues long. Germline V CDR1 and CDR2: LNHDA, SQIVND (reference sequence). For the CDR3, the DNA is TGTGCCAGTAGTATAGATCCTAGAAACAATGAGCAGTTCTTC. This codes for CASSIDPRNNEQFF.

This clone was counted between two and nine times. The J gene is TRBJ1-5, the V gene TRBV4-3; D is unclear. CDR3 size: 15 residues. V lost 3 bases and J lost 1, with 10 bases in between. In germline, CDR1 is LGHNA, CDR2 YSLEER. The CDR3 region is CASSQSQLSNQPQHF. CDR3 nucleotide sequence: TGCGCCAGCAGCCAGTCCCAGCTCAGCAATCAGCCCCAGCATTTT.

In nucleotides, the CDR3 is TGTGCCAGCAGCTTAGGGTTGTACGGGTCCTACGAGCAGTACTTC. Protein: CASSLGLYGSYEQYF. The chain is built from TRBV11-2 and TRBJ2-7; D gene ambiguous. The V end was cut by 1 base, the J end by 1 base, with 11 bases between. CDR3 length: 15 residues. Germline V gene data show CDR1 as SGHAT and CDR2 as FQNNGV. Supplemented by reference TRBV11-2 and TRBJ2-7, the full variable domain reads EAGVAQSPRYKIIEKRQSVAFWCNPISGHATLYWYQQILGQGPKLLIQFQNNGVVDDSQLPKDRFSAERLKGVDSTLKIQPAKLEDSAVYLCASSLGLYGSYEQYFGPGTRLTVT.

This clone was observed once. This chain uses TRBV10-3 with TRBJ2-3; 10 nucleotides match TRBD2. The CDR3 spans 15 residues. Germline values: CDR1 ENHRY, CDR2 SYGVKD. V shed 5 bases, J shed 2 bases, and the junction held 4 bases outside the gene matches. The DNA of the CDR3 is TGTGCCATCAGTCAAGCGGGAGGGAACACAGATACGCAGTATTTT. This codes for CAISQAGGNTDTQYF.

J is TRBJ2-1 and V is TRBV12-5, with TRBD2 matching 9 bases. This CDR3 comprises 13 residues. J lost 15 bases, V lost 4 bases, and 10 bases had no gene match. CDR1 LGHNT and CDR2 FRNRAP come from the germline V gene. The CDR3 spells CASGSPGAGGLFF. Written as DNA, the CDR3 is TGTGCTAGTGGTTCCCCGGGAGCGGGAGGTCTGTTCTTC.

V usage is TRBV30 and J usage is TRBJ2-3; 7 bases map to TRBD2. Germline V gives CDR1 GTSNPN, CDR2 SVGIG (reference sequence). This CDR3 is built from 14 residues. The trim removed 3 bases at V and 2 bases at J, leaving 5 bases unmatched. The CDR3 DNA is TGTGCCTGGAGCGGGCTAGCGGCCACAGATACGCAGTATTTT. Amino acids: CAWSGLAATDTQYF.

The chain has TRBV19 and TRBJ1-5; D is possibly TRBD1 (5 bases). The ends were cut back, 3 bases at V and 3 bases at J, with 9 bases in the middle. Per the germline V gene, CDR1 is LNHDA and CDR2 is SQIVND (reference sequence). This CDR3 region has 14 residues. CDR3 nucleotide sequence: TGTGCCAGTAGTATTGCTGGGGCCAATCAGCCCCAGCATTTT. Protein product: CASSIAGANQPQHF.

The chain employs TRBV28 and TRBJ1-5; no definite D call. Germline V gene data show CDR1 as MDHEN and CDR2 as SYDVKM. Trimming shortened V by 8 bases and J by 0 bases, and 8 bases separated the two germline ends. The CDR3 length is 13 residues. CDR3 loop: CASQDDSNQPQHF. The CDR3 DNA follows: TGTGCCAGCCAAGACGATAGCAATCAGCCCCAGCATTTT.

V is TRBV7-6 and J is TRBJ2-7; 8 bases are a match to TRBD2. V dropped 1 base and J dropped 2; count of bases not matched to a gene: 1. CDR3 length: 14 amino acids. The germline V gene has CDR1 SGHVS and CDR2 FNYEAQ. The CDR3 protein is CASSLEAGAYEQYF. CDR3 DNA: TGTGCCAGCAGCTTAGAAGCGGGGGCCTACGAGCAGTACTTC.

The V and J genes are TRBV4-3 and TRBJ2-2; no clear D gene. Germline lookup yields CDR1 LGHNA and CDR2 YSLEER. The CDR3 is 14 amino acids. V shed 1 base and J shed 4 bases, with 7 bases lying between them. The CDR3 DNA follows: TGCGCCAGCAGCCAAGTCATCATCACCGGGGAGCTGTTTTTT. Its translation is CASSQVIITGELFF.

In this sample, this clone turned up a few times. The V and J genes are TRBV19 and TRBJ1-5; D ambiguous. The V gene lost 3 bases and the J gene lost 5 bases, with 14 bases spanning the gap. The CDR3 spans 15 residues. Germline V gives CDR1 LNHDA, CDR2 SQIVND (reference sequence). This chain's CDR3 is CASSIKGGLYQPQHF. The CDR3, as DNA: TGTGCCAGTAGTATTAAAGGTGGGCTCTATCAGCCCCAGCATTTT.

The chain joins TRBV2 to TRBJ1-1; weak D call: TRBD1 (5 bases). V was clipped by 3 bases and J by 3 bases, with 11 bases between them. This CDR3 is built from 14 residues. CDR1 and CDR2 (germline): SNHLY, FYNNEI. The CDR3 DNA is TGTGCCAGCAGTGAGAGGGGCTGGGACACTGAAGCTTTCTTT. Protein product: CASSERGWDTEAFF.

The chain couples TRBV29-1 to TRBJ1-3, with D uncertain. V lost 3 bases and J 2 bases, leaving 5 bases between the germline ends. This CDR3 contains 12 residues. CDR1 is SQVTM, CDR2 ANQGSEA, per germline. The CDR3 sequence is CSVELAGNTIYF. The CDR3 DNA reads as TGCAGCGTTGAGCTCGCTGGAAACACCATATATTTT.

The V and J genes are TRBV9 and TRBJ2-3; D uncertain. Trimming shortened V by 0 bases and J by 6 bases, and 11 bases separated the two germline ends. The germline V gene encodes CDR1 SGDLS and CDR2 YYNGEE. CDR3 size: 14 residues. The CDR3 coding sequence is TGTGCCAGCAGCGTAGCTTTAGGAGTGGATACGCAGTATTTT. Its protein is CASSVALGVDTQYF.

This clone appeared once. The chain recombines TRBV6-1 with TRBJ2-1; D remains ambiguous. CDR1 and CDR2 from the germline V gene are MNHNS and SASEGT. V lost 6 bases and J lost 5, with 17 bases in between. CDR3 size: 15 residues. The CDR3 protein is CASRREQTPNNEQFF. For the CDR3, the DNA is TGTGCCAGCAGAAGAGAACAGACCCCAAACAATGAGCAGTTCTTC.

V usage is TRBV7-2 and J usage is TRBJ2-5; a possible D gene is TRBD2 (5 bases). This CDR3 is built from 15 residues. The ends were cut back, 1 base at V and 5 bases at J, with 14 bases in the middle. Germline V gives CDR1 SGHTA, CDR2 FQGNSA. In DNA, the CDR3 is TGTGCCAGCAGCTTAGTGGTATTGGGAGCGGAGACCCAGTACTTC. Its protein product is CASSLVVLGAETQYF. The variable domain in full, with the rest retrieved from reference TRBV7-2 and TRBJ2-5, is GAGVSQSPSNKVTEKGKDVELRCDPISGHTALYWYRQSLGQGLEFLIYFQGNSAPDKSGLPSDRFSAERTGGSVSTLTIQRTQQEDSAVYLCASSLVVLGAETQYFGPGTRLLVL.

The J gene is TRBJ2-5, the V gene TRBV4-3; 9 bases are shared with TRBD2. The junction had 4 bases not matched to a gene; V was cut back by 4 bases and J by 4 bases. Germline CDR1 is LGHNA and CDR2 is YSLEER. This CDR3 has 14 residues. The CDR3 is CASSPRTSVETQYF. The CDR3 nucleotides read TGCGCCAGCAGCCCACGGACTAGCGTAGAGACCCAGTACTTC.

This clone is categorized as large (0.1 to 1%). The V gene is TRBV7-8, the J gene TRBJ1-1; TRBD1 aligns across 10 bases. The CDR3 has 16 residues. Germline CDR1 SGHVS, CDR2 FQNEAQ. Unmatched junction bases numbered 6, after V lost 3 bases and J lost 2 bases. The CDR3 DNA reads TGTGCCAGCAGCTTCCGGGACAGGGGCAGAAACACTGAAGCTTTCTTT. Encoded protein: CASSFRDRGRNTEAFF. The full variable domain, rest sourced from reference TRBV7-8 and TRBJ1-1, is GAGVSQSPRYKVAKRGQDVALRCDPISGHVSLFWYQQALGQGPEFLTYFQNEAQLDKSGLPSDRFFAERPEGSVSTLKIQRTQQEDSAVYLCASSFRDRGRNTEAFFGQGTRLTVV.

The chain couples TRBV30 to TRBJ2-7, with 16 bases that match TRBD2. Germline V gene data show CDR1 as GTSNPN and CDR2 as SVGIG (reference sequence). Losses at the gene ends were 2 bases for V and 7 bases for J; bases not matched to a gene: 8. The CDR3 runs to 16 residues. CDR3 region: CAWSPPGLAGGREQYF. CDR3 in DNA: TGTGCCTGGAGTCCACCGGGACTAGCGGGAGGGCGGGAGCAGTACTTC.

This clone occurred a few times. The J gene is TRBJ1-2, the V gene TRBV28; the D gene is possibly TRBD1 (5 bases). Trimming cost V 10 bases and J 4 bases, with 16 bases left between them. The CDR3 is made up of 13 amino acids. Germline V lookup: CDR1 MDHEN, CDR2 SYDVKM. This CDR3 is CATRGRDLYGYTF. The CDR3, as DNA: TGTGCCACGCGTGGCAGGGACCTCTATGGCTACACCTTC.

This sequence joins TRBV29-1 and TRBJ2-7; 7 bases agree with TRBD1. Germline V gives CDR1 SQVTM, CDR2 ANQGSEA. This CDR3 is 13 amino acids long. V lost 4 bases to trimming and J lost 6 bases; unmatched junction nucleotides: 9. CDR3 DNA: TGCAGCGTTGGAGTAGGGGGCGTTTCCGAGCAGTACTTC. Its translation is CSVGVGGVSEQYF.

The chain combines TRBV19 with TRBJ2-7, with TRBD1 matching 7 bases. V was clipped by 9 bases and J by 3 bases; unmatched bases: 17. This CDR3 has 16 amino acids. Germline V gene data show CDR1 as LNHDA and CDR2 as SQIVND (reference sequence). The CDR3 DNA reads TGTGCCAGCCCGACAGGGCTCACCACTGAGTTCTACGAGCAGTACTTC. Amino acids: CASPTGLTTEFYEQYF. The complete variable domain, with remaining parts taken from reference TRBV19 and TRBJ2-7, reads DGGITQSPKYLFRKEGQNVTLSCEQNLNHDAMYWYRQDPGQGLRLIYYSQIVNDFQKGDIAEGYSVSREKKESFPLTVTSAQKNPTAFYLCASPTGLTTEFYEQYFGPGTRLTVT.

The chain has TRBV6-5 and TRBJ2-7; the D is unclear. Germline V gene data show CDR1 as MNHEY and CDR2 as SVGAGI. V dropped 2 bases and J dropped 0 bases, with 8 bases sitting between them. The CDR3 loop spans 14 amino acids. The CDR3 here is CASSYGSISYEQYF. CDR3 bases: TGTGCCAGCAGTTACGGATCCATCTCCTACGAGCAGTACTTC.

This chain connects TRBV4-2 to TRBJ2-1, with D perhaps TRBD1 (6 bases). Germline V CDR1 and CDR2: LGHNA, YNFKEQ. V was clipped by 3 bases and J by 2 bases, with 14 bases between them. The CDR3 spans 16 residues. As DNA, the CDR3 is TGTGCCAGCAGCCAGGCCCGGACAGAGCCCTACAATGAGCAGTTCTTC. Its translation is CASSQARTEPYNEQFF.

This chain uses TRBV27 with TRBJ2-1, with TRBD2 matching over 9 bases. V was clipped by 5 bases and J by 6 bases; unmatched bases: 8. CDR1 is MNHEY and CDR2 is SMNVEV in the germline V gene (reference sequence). The CDR3 extends over 15 amino acids. The CDR3 region is CASSPLGSGSNEQFF. DNA of the CDR3: TGTGCCAGCAGTCCTCTGGGTAGCGGGAGCAATGAGCAGTTCTTC.

With regard to this clone: At one boundary the junction diverges from the germline segment, which might be a read error. The V gene is TRBV30, the J gene TRBJ1-2, with D tentatively TRBD1 (6 bases). Germline CDR1 and CDR2: GTSNPN and SVGIG (reference sequence). This CDR3 has 13 residues. CDR3 DNA sequence: TGTGCGTGGAAAACAGGGATGGGCTATGGCTACACCTTC. Its protein is CAWKTGMGYGYTF.

V is TRBV11-3 and J is TRBJ2-7; the match to TRBD1 covers 8 bases. CDR3 size: 14 residues. The germline CDR1 and CDR2 sequences are SGHNT and YENEEA. The V segment lost 4 bases and the J segment 3 bases; nucleotides outside the gene matches: 5. CDR3 in DNA: TGTGCCAGCAGCTACGGGACAGGTAGCTACGAGCAGTACTTC. The encoded protein is CASSYGTGSYEQYF.

This clone showed up just a few times. V and J are TRBV19 and TRBJ1-5; the D is unclear. The CDR3 runs to 13 residues. Germline lookup yields CDR1 LNHDA and CDR2 SQIVND (reference sequence). V was trimmed by 4 bases and J by 3 bases, leaving 7 bases between them. The CDR3 spells CASSTQNNQPQHF. The CDR3 DNA follows: TGTGCCAGTAGTACACAAAACAATCAGCCCCAGCATTTT.

The genes are TRBV6-5 and TRBJ2-3; 10 bases agree with TRBD2. J lost 2 bases, V lost 5 bases, and 1 base had no gene match. The germline V gene has CDR1 MNHEY and CDR2 SVGAGI. The CDR3 totals 14 residues. DNA for the CDR3: TGTGCCAGCAGTAGCGGGAGGGACACAGATACGCAGTATTTT. Translating it yields CASSSGRDTDTQYF.